These 10 T cell receptor beta chains originate from one sample sequenced in a study of spatial heterogeneity in lung cancer. General observations from the study: Counts of expanded alpha and beta TCRs within tumors tracked the tumor nonsynonymous mutation count.

Sample time point: sample taken at primary tumor resection. TCRdb independently ran MiXCR on the 5' RACE reads; one entry per CDR3 protein. The sample has fewer than 30,000 distinct CDR3 sequences, just over 7% seen once. Antigen specificity for these receptors is unknown. The sequencing here drew on lung tumor tissue, taken at surgery. The origin of the receptors is a male donor with early-stage non-small cell lung cancer.

The V gene is TRBV20-1, the J gene TRBJ2-7; TRBD1 aligns across 8 bases. The ends lost 5 bases at V and 3 bases at J; junction bases unmatched: 9. Germline V CDR1 and CDR2: DFQATT, SNEGSKA (reference sequence). The CDR3 is 14 amino acids. The CDR3 region is CSALSPTGDYEQYF. In nucleotides, the CDR3 is TGCAGTGCTCTATCTCCGACAGGGGACTACGAGCAGTACTTC.

This clonotype appeared many times. The chain employs TRBV3-1 and TRBJ1-6; 8 bases agree with TRBD1. The germline V gene encodes CDR1 LGHDT and CDR2 YNNKEL (reference sequence). The CDR3 spans 14 residues. Trimming removed 3 bases from V and 8 bases from J; junction bases left unmatched: 3. In DNA, the CDR3 is TGTGCCAGCAGCCACAGGGGGCTAGATTCACCCCTCCACTTT. It yields the protein CASSHRGLDSPLHF.

The sample holds a few counts of this clonotype. The V gene is TRBV20-1, the J gene TRBJ1-6; D is perhaps TRBD1 (5 bases). The V and J ends lost 1 base and 6 bases respectively, with 10 bases between them. This CDR3 is 14 amino acids long. Per germline, CDR1 DFQATT and CDR2 SNEGSKA (reference sequence). Written as DNA, the CDR3 is TGCAGTGCTAGAGCTAGGCAGGGTAATTCACCCCTCCACTTT. It codes for CSARARQGNSPLHF.

This clonotype has a handful of counts. The chain employs TRBV10-3 and TRBJ2-5; D is undetermined. The CDR3 extends over 14 amino acids. The germline gives CDR1 ENHRY, CDR2 SYGVKD. V lost 5 bases and J lost 1, with 11 bases in between. The CDR3 DNA follows: TGTGCCATCAGTCAGAGGATGCGCCAAGAGACCCAGTACTTC. Translation gives CAISQRMRQETQYF.

The CDR3 coding sequence is TGTGCCAGCAGCCAAGACCGGGGCGCTGAAGCTTTCTTT. Its translation: CASSQDRGAEAFF. The V and J genes are TRBV14 and TRBJ1-1; D is possibly TRBD1 (5 bases). The CDR3 has 13 amino acids. The V end was cut by 0 bases, the J end by 6 bases, with 8 bases between. The germline CDR1 and CDR2 sequences are SGHDN and FVKESK.

This clonotype has at least ten counts. The V gene is TRBV20-1, the J gene TRBJ1-1; unclear D gene. Germline CDR1 DFQATT, CDR2 SNEGSKA (reference sequence). Trimming cost V 3 bases and J 2 bases, with 34 bases left between them. The CDR3 length is 21 residues. The CDR3 is CSASRKNNTEAFLENNTEAFF. Written as DNA, the CDR3 is TGCAGTGCTAGTCGAAAAAATAACACTGAAGCTTTCTTGGAGAATAACACTGAAGCTTTCTTT.

This clonotype was observed at least ten times. V and J are TRBV7-2 and TRBJ1-1; TRBD1 matches 9 bases. Trimming took 3 bases from V and 4 from J; bases not matched to a gene: 9. CDR3 size: 16 residues. The germline gives CDR1 SGHTA, CDR2 FQGNSA. The CDR3 sequence is CASSLRPTTGGTEAFF. The CDR3, as DNA: TGTGCCAGCAGCTTGAGGCCTACGACAGGGGGCACTGAAGCTTTCTTT. The full variable domain, rest sourced from reference TRBV7-2 and TRBJ1-1, is GAGVSQSPSNKVTEKGKDVELRCDPISGHTALYWYRQSLGQGLEFLIYFQGNSAPDKSGLPSDRFSAERTGGSVSTLTIQRTQQEDSAVYLCASSLRPTTGGTEAFFGQGTRLTVV.

This clonotype has a count of ten or more. The gene calls are TRBV20-1 and TRBJ1-5; no firm D call. Trimming pared 1 base from V and 4 bases from J, leaving 8 bases between. Germline V gene lookup returns CDR1 DFQATT and CDR2 SNEGSKA (reference sequence). The CDR3 extends over 13 amino acids. The CDR3 nucleotides are TGCAGTGCTAGAGGGGGTTTTAATCAGCCCCAGCATTTT. Translation: CSARGGFNQPQHF.

This clonotype was detected ten times or more. The rearrangement joins TRBV6-2 or TRBV6-3 to TRBJ1-1; maybe TRBD1 (5 bases). The CDR3 is 14 amino acids. Germline values: CDR1 MNHEY, CDR2 SVGEGT. V was trimmed by 7 bases and J by 8 bases, leaving 20 bases between them. The CDR3 coding sequence is TGTGCCAGCACCACCCTTGCAGGGTGGAAGGAAGCTTTCTTT. It is translated as CASTTLAGWKEAFF.

This clonotype was recorded many times. The V gene is TRBV7-6, the J gene TRBJ2-3; D perhaps matches TRBD2 (7 bases). The V and J ends lost 5 bases and 3 bases respectively, with 21 bases between them. The germline V gene encodes CDR1 SGHVS and CDR2 FNYEAQ. The CDR3 loop spans 17 amino acids. The CDR3 DNA reads as TGTGCCAGCAGCCGGGGGGCTAGCCCGACGGGGACAGATACGCAGTATTTT. Translation: CASSRGASPTGTDTQYF.